This TCR beta chain emerged from a study of blood T cell repertoires in COVID-19. Study information: There were acute and convalescent COVID-19 samples, and they came from the United States, Italy and Spain. Nucleic acid was either cDNA or gDNA, and it came from T cells, B-cell-depleted T cells, or PBMCs.

In the source study's methods: Reference gene primers were amplified, and this amplification served to estimate nucleated cell counts. TCRdb's copy holds only in-frame clones and misses some; the assay was immunoSEQ multiplex PCR. The V and J calls and clone size come from that table; D and trimming were worked out from the DNA. The data hold over 45,000 clones, with 65% to 85% observed a single time. The CDR3 extends over 16 amino acids. V gave up 4 bases and J gave up 6 bases, with 18 bases separating them. Germline V gene lookup returns CDR1 SNHLY and CDR2 FYNNEI. The source is a man aged 50-60 years with active COVID-19. V and J are TRBV2 and TRBJ2-2, with a possible D match to TRBD1 (6 bases). Sequenced: peripheral blood. CDR3 DNA: TGTGCCAGCAGTGGTGTCAGGGGCACTCTCCCCGGGGAGCTGTTTTTT. Protein: CASSGVRGTLPGELFF. The complete variable domain, with remaining parts taken from reference TRBV2 and TRBJ2-2, reads EPEVTQTPSHQVTQMGQEVILRCVPISNHLYFYWYRQILGQKVEFLVSFYNNEISEKSEIFDDQFSVERPDGSNFTLKIRSTKLEDSAMYFCASSGVRGTLPGELFFGEGSRLTVL.